This T cell receptor beta chain was recorded in a study of cytomegalovirus exposure and HLA in healthy donors. Study-level findings and limits: In presence/absence analyses, roughly uniform sequencing depth across donors was assumed.

Both 60 Vbeta primers and 13 Jbeta primers went into the PCR. Authors' processing steps: A follow-up analysis tallied around 80 million unique TCR beta chains, 9 million to 11 million shared. TCRdb's table, derived via immunoSEQ multiplex PCR, lists solely in-frame clones and lacks some. The V and J calls and clone size come from that table; D and trimming were worked out from the DNA. The table includes about 170,000 clones, 80% to 90% detected once. As regards this clone: Its antigen is currently unknown.

Input material: PBMCs. This receptor was identified in a man younger than 30 in good health and CMV-seropositive.

The CDR3 nucleotides read TGTGCCAGCAGCTTGCCGGTATCCGGGGAGCTGTTTTTT. Protein product: CASSLPVSGELFF. The rearrangement uses TRBV5-8 and TRBJ2-2, with D unresolved. The CDR3 extends over 13 amino acids. Per the germline V gene, CDR1 is SGHTS and CDR2 is YDEGEE. The germline V and J ends were trimmed by 1 base and 6 bases, with 7 bases remaining between them.